This T cell receptor beta chain comes out of a study of T cell responses to AZD1222 COVID-19 vaccine. The ends were cut back, 3 bases at V and 4 bases at J, with 12 bases in the middle. The CDR3 spans 13 residues. The V gene's germline CDR1 is DFQATT and CDR2 SNEGSKA (reference sequence). Measured with immunoSEQ multiplex PCR; TCRdb has only the in-frame clones, and not every one. The sample has about 150,000 clones, about 93% seen once; the top ten hold roughly 7.1%. As regards this clone: What it binds is not known.

Regarding the study as a whole: Females made up more of the donors, who were largely white British, and clonal diversity may have come out too low. Spike-specific TCR breadth and depth were elevated following two AZD1222 doses.

The sequenced sample was peripheral blood, obtained 28 days after the second AZD1222 dose. The source of this sequence is an adult who received the AZD1222 COVID-19 vaccine. The chain links TRBV20-1 to TRBJ1-2; TRBD1 is a possible D gene (5 bases). In DNA form, the CDR3 reads TGCAGTGCTAGTGAAGGACACCTCTATGGCTACACCTTC. Amino acids: CSASEGHLYGYTF.